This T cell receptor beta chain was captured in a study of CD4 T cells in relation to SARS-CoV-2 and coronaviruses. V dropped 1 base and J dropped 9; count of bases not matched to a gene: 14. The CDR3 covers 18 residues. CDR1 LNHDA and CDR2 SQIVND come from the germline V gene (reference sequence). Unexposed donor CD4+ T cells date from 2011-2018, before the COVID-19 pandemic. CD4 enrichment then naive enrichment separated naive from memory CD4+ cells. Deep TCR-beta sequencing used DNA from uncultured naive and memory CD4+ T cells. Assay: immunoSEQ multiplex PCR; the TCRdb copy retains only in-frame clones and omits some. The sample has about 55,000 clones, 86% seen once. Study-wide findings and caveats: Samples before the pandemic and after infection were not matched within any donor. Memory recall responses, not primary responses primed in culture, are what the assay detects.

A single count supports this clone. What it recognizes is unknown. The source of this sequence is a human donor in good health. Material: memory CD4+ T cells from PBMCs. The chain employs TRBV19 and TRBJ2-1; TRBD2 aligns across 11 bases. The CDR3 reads CASSIGSVAGGEAREQFF. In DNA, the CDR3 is TGTGCCAGTAGTATAGGTTCCGTAGCGGGAGGGGAGGCACGTGAGCAGTTCTTC.